The clone carrying this T cell receptor (beta chain) was detected ten times or more. These data originate in a study of T-cell reconstitution after alpha-beta-depleted transplantation in children. Germline V gives CDR1 SEHNR, CDR2 FQNEAQ (reference sequence). The CDR3 has 14 residues. The V end lost 1 base, the J end lost 2 bases, and 9 bases lay between the germline ends. TCRbeta library preparation incorporated unique molecular identifiers. TCRdb ran MiXCR on the PCR reads and lists one entry per CDR3 protein. Among fewer than 200,000 distinct CDR3 sequences listed, roughly 7.5% were seen once. The rearrangement links TRBV7-9 to TRBJ2-7; D unresolved. The sample here was PBMCs from the stem cell graft donor, taken from the stem cell graft. The TCR sequence derives from a human donor who donated a stem cell graft to a child with Wiskott-Aldrich syndrome. For the CDR3, the DNA is TGTGCCAGCAGCTTAGTGGACGGAACCTACGAGCAGTACTTC. This encodes CASSLVDGTYEQYF. The entire variable domain, with the rest obtained from reference TRBV7-9 and TRBJ2-7, is as follows: DTGVSQNPRHKITKRGQNVTFRCDPISEHNRLYWYRQTLGQGPEFLTYFQNEAQLEKSRLLSDRFSAERPKGSFSTLEIQRTEQGDSAMYLCASSLVDGTYEQYFGPGTRLTVT.